What follows are 20 T cell receptor beta chains derived from one specimen sequenced in a study of cytomegalovirus exposure and HLA in healthy donors. The PCR used 60 Vbeta and 13 Jbeta primers. Produced via immunoSEQ multiplex PCR; TCRdb's table is partial and in-frame only. The sample yields under 200,000 clones, 79% seen once. The material sequenced was PBMCs. Receptors were obtained from a woman in her forties in good health and CMV-seronegative.

This clone has more than one count but fewer than ten. The chain links TRBV7-3 to TRBJ2-2; no clear D. CDR1 is SGHTA, CDR2 FQGTGA, per germline. The CDR3 has 14 amino acids. The germline V and J ends were trimmed by 1 base and 4 bases, with 7 bases remaining between them. The CDR3 spells CASSLSDGTGELFF. The CDR3 DNA is TGTGCCAGCAGCTTAAGCGATGGCACCGGGGAGCTGTTTTTT.

The chain couples TRBV7-9 to TRBJ1-1, with D uncertain. Germline CDR1 and CDR2: SEHNR and FQNEAQ (reference sequence). This CDR3 region has 14 residues. Trimming removed 4 bases at V and 7 bases at J, with 16 bases between. The CDR3 region is CASSSVAKSGEAFF. The CDR3 DNA sequence: TGTGCCAGCAGCTCAGTCGCGAAAAGCGGTGAAGCTTTCTTT.

The V call is TRBV25-1, the J call TRBJ2-3; 13 nucleotides match TRBD2. CDR3 size: 15 residues. The germline gives CDR1 MGHDK, CDR2 SYGVNS. With 7 bases clipped from V and 5 bases from J, the junction kept 6 bases outside the gene matches. The CDR3 here is CASTGLAGDLDTQYF. CDR3 in DNA: TGTGCCAGCACTGGACTAGCGGGGGATTTAGATACGCAGTATTTT.

A single count supports this clone. V is TRBV29-1 and J is TRBJ2-7, with a weak D call TRBD2 (5 bases). The germline V gene has CDR1 SQVTM and CDR2 ANQGSEA. Trimming removed 6 bases from V and 0 bases from J, with 12 bases in between. This CDR3 is 13 amino acids long. The CDR3 coding sequence is TGCAGCGTCGAAATGACTACCTCCTACGAGCAGTACTTC. This encodes CSVEMTTSYEQYF.

This clone came up a few times. The J gene is TRBJ2-2, the V gene TRBV29-1; D is perhaps TRBD1 (7 bases). Germline V lookup: CDR1 SQVTM, CDR2 ANQGSEA. CDR3 length: 14 amino acids. The ends were cut back, 7 bases at V and 5 bases at J, with 17 bases in the middle. The CDR3: CSATEGARTGELFF. CDR3 DNA: TGCAGCGCCACGGAGGGGGCACGTACCGGGGAGCTGTTTTTT.

V and J are TRBV5-4 and TRBJ2-7; the match to TRBD2 covers 8 bases. Germline V CDR1 and CDR2: SGHNT, YYREEE (reference sequence). V gave up 2 bases and J gave up 2 bases; unmatched junction bases: 3. The CDR3 is 14 residues long. The CDR3 sequence is CASSFTGLAYEQYF. The CDR3 DNA follows: TGTGCCAGCAGCTTCACGGGACTAGCCTACGAGCAGTACTTC.

V usage is TRBV15 and J usage is TRBJ1-2, with TRBD1 matching over 8 bases. With V trimmed by 2 bases and J by 5 bases, 7 bases remained unmatched. This CDR3 has 15 residues. The germline gives CDR1 LNHNV, CDR2 YYDKDF (reference sequence). Here the CDR3 reads CATSRPGGAEYGYTF. The CDR3 DNA is TGTGCCACCAGCAGACCAGGGGGCGCAGAGTATGGCTACACCTTC. Together with reference TRBV15 and TRBJ1-2, the CDR3 gives the full variable domain: DAMVIQNPRYQVTQFGKPVTLSCSQTLNHNVMYWYQQKSSQAPKLLFHYYDKDFNNEADTPDNFQSRRPNTSFCFLDIRSPGLGDTAMYLCATSRPGGAEYGYTFGSGTRLTVV.

This chain uses TRBV5-1 with TRBJ2-1, with unresolved D. The CDR3 length is 15 residues. V was shortened by 3 bases and J by 7 bases, with 17 bases between the two germline ends. The germline gives CDR1 SGHRS, CDR2 YFSETQ. The DNA of the CDR3 is TGCGCCAGCAGCTACGACTCGATTAATGGGAATGAGCAGTTCTTC. This codes for CASSYDSINGNEQFF.

The chain employs TRBV9 and TRBJ2-3; 8 bases agree with TRBD2. V was clipped by 3 bases and J by 6 bases; unmatched bases: 15. Germline V gene lookup returns CDR1 SGDLS and CDR2 YYNGEE. This CDR3 has 17 amino acids. The CDR3 here is CASSDPREGEARDTQYF. CDR3 DNA: TGTGCCAGCAGCGACCCACGGGAGGGGGAAGCCCGGGATACGCAGTATTTT. The variable domain in full, completed from reference TRBV9 and TRBJ2-3, reads DSGVTQTPKHLITATGQRVTLRCSPRSGDLSVYWYQQSLDQGLQFLIQYYNGEERAKGNILERFSAQQFPDLHSELNLSSLELGDSALYFCASSDPREGEARDTQYFGPGTRLTVL.

The CDR3 bases are TGTGCCATCGGGAGGGACAGAAGCACAGATACGCAGTATTTT. Protein sequence: CAIGRDRSTDTQYF. V usage is TRBV2 and J usage is TRBJ2-3; the D gene is possibly TRBD2 (8 bases). Germline V gene lookup returns CDR1 SNHLY and CDR2 FYNNEI. V lost 10 bases to trimming and J lost 0 bases, with 14 bases between them. The CDR3 consists of 14 residues.

This clone came up once. This sequence joins TRBV5-6 and TRBJ1-3; 7 bases agree with TRBD1. The CDR3 runs 13 residues. The germline V gene has CDR1 SGHDT and CDR2 YYEEEE. V trimming: 5 bases; J trimming: 4 bases; junction bases outside the gene matches: 3. CDR3 in DNA: TGTGCCAGCAGTTCGACAGGGGGAAACACCATATATTTT. Its protein product is CASSSTGGNTIYF.

The V gene is TRBV4-1, the J gene TRBJ2-7, with 7 positions matching TRBD2. J was trimmed by 4 bases and V by 2 bases; bases with no gene match: 8. The CDR3 runs to 15 residues. In germline, CDR1 is MGHRA, CDR2 YSYEKL. The CDR3 DNA reads as TGCGCCAGCAGCCAATTGTCTAGCGGATCTTACGAGCAGTACTTC. Encoded protein: CASSQLSSGSYEQYF.

This clone was observed a few times. V is TRBV7-9 and J is TRBJ1-2; TRBD1 matches at 9 bases. From germline, CDR1 is SEHNR and CDR2 FQNEAQ (reference sequence). The CDR3 contains 15 residues. With 4 bases clipped from V and 4 bases from J, the junction kept 7 bases outside the gene matches. CDR3: CASSSTGGWGYGYTF. CDR3 nucleotides: TGTGCCAGCAGCTCCACAGGGGGCTGGGGCTATGGCTACACCTTC.

V usage is TRBV6-1 and J usage is TRBJ2-7, with 8 bases aligning to TRBD2. This CDR3 has 15 residues. V gave up 3 bases and J gave up 0 bases; unmatched junction bases: 4. CDR1 and CDR2 (germline): MNHNS, SASEGT. CDR3 bases: TGTGCCAGCAGTGATTTCGGGGGGGACTCCTACGAGCAGTACTTC. This sequence encodes CASSDFGGDSYEQYF.

This clone was counted a few times. This chain joins TRBV6-5 and TRBJ1-2; possibly TRBD1 for D (6 bases). V lost 5 bases and J lost 7, with 17 bases in between. The CDR3 covers 14 residues. CDR1 and CDR2 (germline): MNHEY, SVGAGI. The CDR3 DNA reads TGTGCCAGCAGTCCCCTAACAGGGTTAGGTGGCTACACCTTC. Translated, it gives CASSPLTGLGGYTF.

With regard to this clone: The conserved phenylalanine or tryptophan normally closing the CDR3 is absent here, so this likely arose from a read error. The DNA is left out, because the CDR3 cannot be placed on it with certainty; the CDR3 is given as TCRdb lists it. The V and J genes are TRBV6-4 and TRBJ1-1. The V gene's germline CDR1 is MRHNA and CDR2 SNTAGT. 12 amino acids form the CDR3, both terminal residues included. The CDR3 region is CASSDPPVAIRG.

The chain is built from TRBV5-4 and TRBJ2-1; 7 bases are shared with TRBD2. Germline-derived CDR1 and CDR2 are SGHNT and YYREEE (reference sequence). With 6 bases clipped from V and 6 bases from J, the junction kept 6 bases outside the gene matches. CDR3 length: 13 residues. The CDR3 protein is CASTTSAANEQFF. The CDR3 DNA reads TGTGCCAGCACCACTAGCGCCGCCAATGAGCAGTTCTTC.

V is TRBV7-2 and J is TRBJ1-4; 9 nucleotides line up with TRBD1. V lost 5 bases and J lost 8; bases outside the gene matches: 9. The CDR3 runs 15 residues. Germline V CDR1 and CDR2: SGHTA, FQGNSA. The DNA of the CDR3 is TGTGCCAGCAGCCCTGAGACAGGGGGAGGAGAAAAACTGTTTTTT. Protein product: CASSPETGGGEKLFF.

This clone was seen only a few times. V is TRBV2 and J is TRBJ2-1; TRBD1 is a possible D gene (6 bases). Germline assignment: CDR1 SNHLY and CDR2 FYNNEI. Deletions cut 10 bases from V and 8 bases from J, with 18 bases between. The CDR3 runs 13 residues. CDR3 sequence: CATLEFSGDEQFF. CDR3 nucleotide sequence: TGTGCCACGTTGGAGTTCTCAGGGGATGAGCAGTTCTTC.

The V and J genes are TRBV6-5 and TRBJ2-5; possibly TRBD2 for D (7 bases). The CDR3 loop spans 14 amino acids. The V gene lost 6 bases and the J gene lost 5 bases, with 16 bases spanning the gap. The germline CDR1 and CDR2 sequences are MNHEY and SVGAGI. The CDR3 sequence: CASRHRGGRETQYF. DNA for the CDR3: TGTGCCAGCAGACACCGCGGGGGCCGGGAGACCCAGTACTTC.